This TCR beta chain was retrieved from a study of cytomegalovirus exposure and HLA in healthy donors. The V gene's germline CDR1 is MNHEY and CDR2 SMNVEV (reference sequence). Trimming left V 8 bases short and J 2 bases short, with 13 bases between. CDR3 length: 14 residues. General study points: The TCR clusters that emerged in the first cohort tended, a later analysis found, to co-occur in the 110 or so validation repertoires. According to reports, the classifier identified cytomegalovirus status with high specificity and sensitivity. The study put under 200 TCR beta chains on its list as cytomegalovirus-associated.

Of note for this clone: The antigen remains undetermined.

The method was immunoSEQ multiplex PCR; TCRdb's version includes in-frame clones alone and lacks a portion of them. This table holds over 250,000 clones, 65% to 90% found once. Sequenced input: PBMCs. The V call is TRBV27, the J call TRBJ2-1, with D possibly matching TRBD1 (6 bases). This clonotype was sampled from a woman aged 18 to 35 in good health and CMV-seronegative. CDR3 in amino acids: CASLGKGAYNEQFF. The CDR3 DNA reads as TGTGCCAGCCTCGGGAAGGGGGCCTACAATGAGCAGTTCTTC.